Listed below are T cell receptor beta chains from one sample, sequenced in a study of T cell clonotyping in hematopoietic cell transplantation. The protocol was immunoSEQ multiplex PCR, while the TCRdb copy is restricted to in-frame clones and leaves out a portion. Found here are 11,000 to 15,000 clones, about 94% of them singletons; the top ten hold over 3.5%. The sample was PBMCs, taken 30 days after allogeneic stem cell transplant. The source is a male patient between 60 and 69 years old who had an allogeneic stem cell transplant from an unrelated donor, so the T cells may come from the graft donor. Some clones in this sample may be carry-over from other donors' samples. Both conserved end residues are part of each CDR3. Each record gives: D gene, J gene, V gene, clone size, CDR3 length, CDR3 DNA, CDR3 protein. A D gene is named only where the DNA matches it firmly. Clone size, where shown, is once, few, many, or a class for clones that have expanded.

TRBD1 | TRBJ1-1 | TRBV9 | NA | 16 | TGTGCCAGCAGCGGGGGTATAGGACAGGGGGCAATTGAAGCTTTCTTT | CASSGGIGQGAIEAFF
NA | TRBJ2-3 | TRBV4-2 | NA | 14 | TGTGCCAGCAGCCCAATCACAGACACAGATACGCAGTATTTT | CASSPITDTDTQYF
TRBD1 | TRBJ2-7 | TRBV15 | NA | 17 | TGTGCCACCAGCAGAGATGCTCCTCGGGACAGTTCCTACGAGCAGTACTTC | CATSRDAPRDSSYEQYF
NA | TRBJ2-7 | TRBV6-5 | once | 11 | TGTGCCAGCAGCCAGTGGCCTGAGCAGTACTTC | CASSQWPEQYF
TRBD1 | TRBJ2-1 | TRBV9 | once | 15 | TGTGCCAGCAGCGTAGCGGGACAGGTATACAATGAGCAGTTCTTC | CASSVAGQVYNEQFF
NA | TRBJ2-7 | TRBV6-6 | NA | 15 | TGTGCCAGCAGTTACTCGGGCAGTAGGTTCGACGAGCAGTACTTC | CASSYSGSRFDEQYF
NA | TRBJ1-3 | TRBV7-9 | NA | 18 | TGTGCCAGCAGCTTAGCCCGGACTGGGGCGGCGACTGGAAACACCATATATTTT | CASSLARTGAATGNTIYF
TRBD1 | TRBJ1-2 | TRBV2 | NA | 14 | TGTGCCAGCAGTGTGGGGACAGGGGGTGGAGGCTACACCTTC | CASSVGTGGGGYTF
NA | TRBJ1-2 | TRBV12-5 | NA | 12 | TGTGCTAGTGGTTTCGGGGCCTATGGCTACACCTTC | CASGFGAYGYTF
TRBD1 | TRBJ1-5 | TRBV6-6 | NA | 13 | TGTGCCAGCAGGACAGGGGGGGATCAGCCCCAGCATTTT | CASRTGGDQPQHF
NA | TRBJ2-1 | TRBV9 | once | 16 | TGTGCCAGCAGCGTAGGGGGAGGGGGAGCCTACAATGAGCAGTTCTTC | CASSVGGGGAYNEQFF
NA | TRBJ1-2 | TRBV19 | NA | 15 | TGTGCCAGTAGCCCCCGCTACAGGGACGGCTATGGCTACACCTTC | CASSPRYRDGYGYTF
NA | TRBJ2-7 | TRBV6-6 | once | 15 | TGTGCCAGCAGTCAGCCGTCAGTCGGGGCGGACGAGCAGTACTTC | CASSQPSVGADEQYF
NA | TRBJ2-5 | TRBV11-3 | NA | 14 | TGTGCCAGCAGCTTAGATCATAACAAAGAGACCCAGTACTTC | CASSLDHNKETQYF
NA | TRBJ2-7 | TRBV5-1 | NA | 13 | TGCGCCAGCAGCTTACAAAGACACTACGAGCAGTACTTC | CASSLQRHYEQYF
NA | TRBJ2-7 | TRBV10-3 | NA | 17 | TGTGCCATCAGTGAGTCAACGGGGGGCCCAAGGGCATACGAGCAGTACTTC | CAISESTGGPRAYEQYF
TRBD1 | TRBJ1-2 | TRBV5-6 | NA | 16 | TGTGCCAGCAGCCGCCGGACAGGGAGTAAAAATGATGGCTACACCTTC | CASSRRTGSKNDGYTF
TRBD1 | TRBJ1-1 | TRBV29-1 | once | 11 | TGCAGCGTTGACCGGACAGGTACAGCTTTCTTT | CSVDRTGTAFF
NA | TRBJ2-5 | TRBV19 | NA | 15 | TGTGCCAGTAGTACAACTCAGGGACTCGGGGAGACCCAGTACTTC | CASSTTQGLGETQYF
TRBD1 | TRBJ2-7 | TRBV7-6 | NA | 14 | TGTGCCAGCAGCCCGTCACAGGGGTCCTACGAGCAGTACTTC | CASSPSQGSYEQYF
NA | TRBJ2-1 | TRBV6-1 | NA | 13 | TGTGCCAGCGCCCCTCGGCAGGGCAATGAGCAGTTCTTC | CASAPRQGNEQFF
NA | TRBJ1-1 | TRBV4-1 | NA | 17 | TGCGCCAGCAGCCAACCACTCAGGTTATTAAAGAACACTGAAGCTTTCTTT | CASSQPLRLLKNTEAFF
NA | TRBJ2-7 | TRBV2 | NA | 12 | TGTGCCAGCAGGGACCAGCGACCCGAGCAGTACTTC | CASRDQRPEQYF
NA | TRBJ1-1 | TRBV9 | NA | 15 | TGTGCCAGCAGCGTAGACGGCTGGAGGAACACTGAAGCTTTCTTT | CASSVDGWRNTEAFF
TRBD1 | TRBJ1-6 | TRBV30 | NA | 16 | TGTGCCTGGAGACCCTGGCAGGGGGCGCGGAATTCACCCCTCCACTTT | CAWRPWQGARNSPLHF
TRBD1 | TRBJ1-2 | TRBV15 | NA | 14 | TGTGCCACCAGGACGAGACAGGGTGAGAAAGGCTACACCTTC | CATRTRQGEKGYTF
NA | TRBJ1-1 | TRBV6-4 | NA | 15 | TGTGCCAGCAGTGTCGCAGATAAAACGAACACTGAAGCTTTCTTT | CASSVADKTNTEAFF
NA | TRBJ1-1 | TRBV10-3 | NA | 13 | TGTGCCATCAGTGATGGGGGGAGGTATGAAGCTTTCTTT | CAISDGGRYEAFF
NA | TRBJ1-3 | TRBV28 | NA | 13 | TGTGCCAGCAGTCGGGTCTCTGGAAACACCATATATTTT | CASSRVSGNTIYF
NA | TRBJ1-1 | TRBV4-2 | NA | 14 | TGTGCCAGCAGCCAAGTGTCCCCGAACACTGAAGCTTTCTTT | CASSQVSPNTEAFF
NA | TRBJ2-2 | TRBV27 | NA | 15 | TGTGCCAGCAGTTTAGTCGGCTCACGGAGCGGGGAGCTGTTTTTT | CASSLVGSRSGELFF
NA | TRBJ1-5 | TRBV10-3 | NA | 14 | TGTGCCACGAAGGGGGACATTGGCAATCAGCCCCAGCATTTT | CATKGDIGNQPQHF
NA | TRBJ2-7 | TRBV27 | NA | 13 | TGTGCCAGCAGTAGTCAATTTTCCTACGAGCAGTACTTC | CASSSQFSYEQYF
TRBD1 | TRBJ1-6 | TRBV7-2 | NA | 14 | TGTGCCAGCGGGAACAGGGGGGGAGAATCACCCCTCCACTTT | CASGNRGGESPLHF
TRBD2 | TRBJ2-7 | TRBV10-3 | NA | 15 | TGTGCCATCAGTGAGTCGGGGGGGAGCTCCTACGAGCAGTACTTC | CAISESGGSSYEQYF
NA | TRBJ2-1 | TRBV2 | once | 15 | TGTGCCAGCGGTTCAAGTAGCGGAGGCTACAATGAGCAGTTCTTC | CASGSSSGGYNEQFF
NA | TRBJ1-2 | TRBV20-1 | NA | 11 | TGCAGTGCGACTGACAACTATGGCTACACCTTC | CSATDNYGYTF
NA | TRBJ1-6 | TRBV6-1 | NA | 15 | TGTGCCAGCAGTGAAGCTTCAGATTATAATTCACCCCTCCACTTT | CASSEASDYNSPLHF
NA | TRBJ2-5 | TRBV10-3 | NA | 14 | TGTGCCACCAACTTCGGCACAGAAAAAGAGACCCAGTACTTC | CATNFGTEKETQYF
NA | TRBJ2-2 | TRBV6-1 | NA | 14 | TGTGCCAGCAGATTGACTAGGGGCACCGGGGAGCTGTTTTTT | CASRLTRGTGELFF
NA | TRBJ1-1 | TRBV12-5 | NA | 15 | TGTGCTAGTGGTTTGACCCCGGGACGGTCTATCGAAGCTTTCTTT | CASGLTPGRSIEAFF
NA | TRBJ2-3 | TRBV6-5 | NA | 15 | TGTGCCAGCAGTAGAGAGGGGTCTAACACAGATACGCAGTATTTT | CASSREGSNTDTQYF
NA | TRBJ1-6 | TRBV4-2 | NA | 13 | TGTGCCAGCAGCCAAAGCTTGGACTCACCCCTCCACTTT | CASSQSLDSPLHF
NA | TRBJ2-1 | TRBV5-6 | NA | 14 | TGTGCCAGCAGCCTACTGGATCTCCGGAATGAGCAGTTCTTC | CASSLLDLRNEQFF
NA | TRBJ1-2 | TRBV6-7 | NA | 15 | TGTGCCAGCAAACGGCCGGGCAGGGAGGATGAAGGCTACACCTTC | CASKRPGREDEGYTF
NA | TRBJ2-2 | TRBV6-6 | NA | 11 | TGTGCCAGCAGTGAGGACGGGGAGCTGTTTTTT | CASSEDGELFF
NA | TRBJ2-3 | TRBV5-4 | NA | 14 | TGTGCCAGCAGCTTCCGGGGGCCGACAGATACGCAGTATTTT | CASSFRGPTDTQYF
NA | TRBJ1-5 | TRBV7-8 | NA | 16 | TGTGCCAGCAGCTGGGGGGCAGGGTATAGCAATCAGCCCCAGCATTTT | CASSWGAGYSNQPQHF
TRBD1 | TRBJ2-7 | TRBV19 | NA | 15 | TGTGCCAGTAGCCCTGTGGCAGGGGGCTTCTACGAGCAGTACTTC | CASSPVAGGFYEQYF
NA | TRBJ2-7 | TRBV7-2 | NA | 14 | TGTGCCAGCAGCTCTTCAACTAGAAGCTACGAGCAGTACTTC | CASSSSTRSYEQYF
TRBD2 | TRBJ2-2 | TRBV11-2 | NA | 15 | TGTGCCAGCAGCTCTCGGGGGTTACTAGCGGGGGAGCTGTTTTTT | CASSSRGLLAGELFF
NA | TRBJ2-5 | TRBV6-5 | NA | 15 | TGTGCCAGCAGTTACGATGCAGCCTGGCGGGAGACCCAGTACTTC | CASSYDAAWRETQYF
TRBD1 | TRBJ2-7 | TRBV7-7 | NA | 18 | TGTGCTAGCAGCTTACAACCCGAGGGGACAGGAAACTTCTACGAGCAGTACTTC | CASSLQPEGTGNFYEQYF
TRBD1 | TRBJ2-7 | TRBV5-1 | NA | 16 | TGCGCCAGCAGCTTGGTGGGCGCCGGGACAGGGGACGAGCAGTACTTC | CASSLVGAGTGDEQYF
TRBD2 | TRBJ2-7 | TRBV6-6 | NA | 13 | TGTGCCAGCAGGGAGGGAGGGGTCGGCGAGCAGTACTTC | CASREGGVGEQYF
NA | TRBJ1-2 | TRBV6-6 | NA | 16 | TGTGCCAGCAGTTACCCGCTGGGGGGCGAGCGTTATGGCTACACCTTC | CASSYPLGGERYGYTF
TRBD1 | TRBJ2-2 | TRBV27 | NA | 17 | TGTGCCAGCAGTATCATGCAGGGGGTAACGAACACCGGGGAGCTGTTTTTT | CASSIMQGVTNTGELFF
NA | TRBJ2-2 | TRBV7-9 | NA | 12 | TGTGCCAGCAGCCGAACCCCCGGGGAGCTGTTTTTT | CASSRTPGELFF
NA | TRBJ2-7 | TRBV27 | NA | 12 | TGTGCCAGCAGCGGACCATTCTACGAGCAGTACTTC | CASSGPFYEQYF